A selection of T cell receptor beta chains follows, all from one sample in a study of long-term antiretroviral therapy in people with HIV. TCRdb's table, derived via immunoSEQ multiplex PCR, lists solely in-frame clones and lacks some. The sample consists of about 35,000 clones, roughly 74% of them appearing once. Here the sequenced sample was unsorted PBMCs, taken 3 years after starting antiretroviral therapy. These receptors originate from a man aged 50 or older with HIV. The CDR3 runs from the conserved cysteine through the conserved F or W. A D gene is named only where the DNA matches it firmly. Part of the rows lack a size; the others show once, few, many or a class for expanded clones.

abundance	v_gene	d_gene	j_gene	CDR3nt	CDR3aa
NA	TRBV11-3	TRBD1	TRBJ2-2	TGTGCCAGCAGCCACAGGGGGCTAGTCACCGGGGAGCTGTTTTTT	CASSHRGLVTGELFF
NA	TRBV6-5	NA	TRBJ2-7	TGTGCCAGCAGCTCGGGGTTGGGCCCCGAGCAGTACTTC	CASSSGLGPEQYF
NA	TRBV11-3	NA	TRBJ1-1	TGTGCCAGCAGCTTAGATCGTTGGACAAGAGCTTTCTTT	CASSLDRWTRAFF
NA	TRBV21-1	NA	TRBJ2-5	TGTGCCAGCAGCAAAGGTCGGTTAGCGGGAGTTCCCCCATGGACCCAGTACTTC	CASSKGRLAGVPPWTQYF
NA	TRBV5-1	NA	TRBJ1-6	TGCGCCAGCAGCCTCTGGAAGCCAGGGCATAATTCACCCCTCCACTTT	CASSLWKPGHNSPLHF
NA	TRBV2	NA	TRBJ1-1	TGTGCCAGCAGTGAGACTACTGAGAACACTGAAGCTTTCTTT	CASSETTENTEAFF
NA	TRBV27	NA	TRBJ2-7	TGTGCCAGCCCGGACAGCTACGAGCAGTACTTC	CASPDSYEQYF
NA	TRBV2	NA	TRBJ1-4	TGTGCCAGCAGCCGTGATATGGATGAAAAACTGTTTTTT	CASSRDMDEKLFF
NA	TRBV19	NA	TRBJ2-4	TGTGCCAGTAGTATAGCGAGAATGGACAAAAACATTCAGTACTTC	CASSIARMDKNIQYF
NA	TRBV7-2	NA	TRBJ2-7	TGTGCCAGCGCCTCCGTCCGGGGGAGCGGTTACGAGCAGTACTTC	CASASVRGSGYEQYF
NA	TRBV30	NA	TRBJ1-5	TGTGCCTGGAGTGTACAAGGGCAGCCCCAGCATTTT	CAWSVQGQPQHF
NA	TRBV4-1	NA	TRBJ2-2	TGCGCCAGCAGCCAAGAACCGGCAGCTGGTGGGGAGCTGTTTTTT	CASSQEPAAGGELFF
few	TRBV6-1	TRBD1	TRBJ2-5	TGTGCCAGCAGTGAACGGGACAGGGGGCGTAAGACCCAGTACTTC	CASSERDRGRKTQYF
NA	TRBV5-1	NA	TRBJ1-1	TGCGCCAGCAGCTTGGTTCCCAGACAGAACACTGAAGCTTTCTTT	CASSLVPRQNTEAFF
NA	TRBV6-5	NA	TRBJ2-1	TGTGCCAGCAGTTACTCGACCGGCGTAACCTACAATGAGCAGTTCTTC	CASSYSTGVTYNEQFF
NA	TRBV13	TRBD1	TRBJ1-2	TGTGCCAGCAGCTCGCGACAGGGTGGCTATGGCTACACCTTC	CASSSRQGGYGYTF
NA	TRBV2	NA	TRBJ1-4	TGTGCCAGCAGCCAAAGACAGGCAACTAATGAAAAACTGTTTTTT	CASSQRQATNEKLFF
NA	TRBV28	TRBD2	TRBJ2-1	TGTGCCAGCAGAACTAGCGGGGGTGGGAACAATGAGCAGTTCTTC	CASRTSGGGNNEQFF
NA	TRBV7-9	NA	TRBJ1-2	TGTGCCAGCAGGGAGACAGAGTCGGTTGGCTACACCTTC	CASRETESVGYTF
NA	TRBV9	TRBD2	TRBJ2-2	TGTGCCAGCAGCCCCCTAGCGGGAGGCTACACCGGGGAGCTGTTTTTT	CASSPLAGGYTGELFF
few	TRBV11-2	NA	TRBJ1-1	TGTGCCAGCAGCCTACAGAACACTGAAGCTTTCTTT	CASSLQNTEAFF
NA	TRBV9	NA	TRBJ2-1	TGTGCCAGCAGCGTTTCATGGGGGCCTTACAATGAGCAGTTCTTC	CASSVSWGPYNEQFF
NA	TRBV5-1	NA	TRBJ1-2	TGCGCCAGCGCCCTCACGACTACCTCAACTGGGGAGGGCTACACCTTC	CASALTTTSTGEGYTF
NA	TRBV5-1	TRBD1	TRBJ1-1	TGCGCCAGCAGCAAAGGGACAGCTGAAGCTTTCTTT	CASSKGTAEAFF
NA	TRBV28	NA	TRBJ1-1	TGTGCCAGCAGTCCCTCCAATACAGGGAACACTGAAGCTTTCTTT	CASSPSNTGNTEAFF
NA	TRBV30	NA	TRBJ2-2	TGTGCCTGGAGTGTAAACACCGGGGAGCTGTTTTTT	CAWSVNTGELFF
NA	TRBV27	TRBD1	TRBJ2-7	TGTGCCAGCAGTTTAATAACCGGGACAGGCCCCAGCGAGCAGTACTTC	CASSLITGTGPSEQYF
NA	TRBV23-1	NA	TRBJ1-3	TGCGCCAGCCCCCCAAACCGCCAGGGGCCCGGCAGCTCTGGAAACACCATATATTTT	CASPPNRQGPGSSGNTIYF
NA	TRBV5-1	NA	TRBJ1-1	TGCGCCAGCAGCTTGGAGGTGAACACTGAAGCTTTCTTT	CASSLEVNTEAFF
NA	TRBV6-6	NA	TRBJ2-3	TGTGCCAGCGTTCCAAGGGTCCGAGGAGATACGCAGTATTTT	CASVPRVRGDTQYF
NA	TRBV10-3	NA	TRBJ1-5	TGTGCCATCAGTGAGTCTGGGGGAGCCCAGCATTTT	CAISESGGAQHF
NA	TRBV6-6	NA	TRBJ2-7	TGTGCCAGCAGTTACGGGGGGAAAGGAACATACGAGCAGTACTTC	CASSYGGKGTYEQYF
NA	TRBV27	NA	TRBJ1-4	TGTGCCAGCAGAATCAGGGAGAGTGGTGAAAAACTGTTTTTT	CASRIRESGEKLFF
NA	TRBV5-1	NA	TRBJ2-5	TGCGCCAGCAGCGCGCGACCCCAAGAGACCCAGTACTTC	CASSARPQETQYF
NA	TRBV20-1	NA	TRBJ1-2	TGCAGTGCTAACGCAGGCTATGGCTACACCTTC	CSANAGYGYTF
NA	TRBV19	NA	TRBJ2-4	TGTGCCAGTAGCCTGAGTGGGGGTAAAAACATTCAGTACTTC	CASSLSGGKNIQYF
NA	TRBV2	NA	TRBJ2-1	TGTGCCAGCAGGTATGAGGGTGGCTCCTACAATGAGCAGTTCTTC	CASRYEGGSYNEQFF
few	TRBV27	NA	TRBJ2-7	TGTGCCAGCAGTTTAGTTCAGGGCGCGCGTGAGCAGTACTTC	CASSLVQGAREQYF
NA	TRBV19	TRBD1	TRBJ1-3	TGTGCCAGTAGTAGAAGACAGGGGGTCGGACGGGGACTTGGAAACACCATATATTTT	CASSRRQGVGRGLGNTIYF
few	TRBV7-9	NA	TRBJ2-7	TGTGCCAGCAGCTTAGCTGGGGTCGCCTACGAGCAGTACTTC	CASSLAGVAYEQYF
NA	TRBV4-3	TRBD1	TRBJ1-6	TGCGCCAGCAGCCCGGGACAGAGAGGATCACCCCTCCACTTT	CASSPGQRGSPLHF
NA	TRBV19	NA	TRBJ2-1	TGTGCCAGTAGTATCCCGCCATACAATGAGCAGTTCTTC	CASSIPPYNEQFF
NA	TRBV7-2	NA	TRBJ2-7	TGTGCCAGCAGCCCCTTGGGACACCGAAGCGGTGTAAGACCCTACGAGCAGTACTTC	CASSPLGHRSGVRPYEQYF
NA	TRBV6-5	NA	TRBJ2-3	TGTGCCAGCATGGGGGGAAGGGGGAGAGCTGATACGCAGTATTTT	CASMGGRGRADTQYF
few	TRBV7-6	NA	TRBJ2-2	TGTGCCAGCAGCCTCCAGGTTTCCACCGGGGAGCTGTTTTTT	CASSLQVSTGELFF
NA	TRBV4-1	TRBD1	TRBJ1-2	TGCGCCAGCAGCAACCTCCGGGACAGCTATGGCTACACCTTC	CASSNLRDSYGYTF
NA	TRBV11-2	NA	TRBJ2-7	TGTGCCAGCAGCCGGACGGGCAATACCTACGAGCAGTACTTC	CASSRTGNTYEQYF
few	TRBV6-5	NA	TRBJ1-1	TGTGCCAGCAGTTACCAGGGAACCACTGAAGCTTTCTTT	CASSYQGTTEAFF
NA	TRBV5-1	NA	TRBJ2-3	TGCGCCAGCAGCCCTCAGGGATGGGGTACAGATACGCAGTATTTT	CASSPQGWGTDTQYF
NA	TRBV30	NA	TRBJ2-7	TGTGCCTGGAGTAGGACTGGGGAGCAGTACTTC	CAWSRTGEQYF